The clone carrying this T cell receptor beta chain was detected only once. This record belongs to a study of blood T cell repertoires in COVID-19. Study-wide background: Samples of COVID-19 (acute and convalescent) were obtained from the United States, Italy and Spain.

Unmatched junction bases numbered 6, after V lost 3 bases and J lost 4 bases. Germline CDR1 is LNHDA and CDR2 is SQIVND (reference sequence). The CDR3 has 15 amino acids. Only in-frame clones appear in the TCRdb table, and some are missing; sequencing was by immunoSEQ multiplex PCR. The profile shows about 220,000 clones, about 79% of them singletons. The source of this sequence is a woman aged 40 to 49 with acute COVID-19. V gene TRBV19 combines with J gene TRBJ2-7; TRBD1 matches 10 bases. The sequencing input was PBMCs or T cells enriched from blood (not recorded which). CDR3 bases: TGTGCCAGTAGTATCCGGACAGGGGGGCCGTACGAGCAGTACTTC. Translating gives CASSIRTGGPYEQYF.